This TCR beta chain originates from a study of CD8+CD57+ T cells in acquired aplastic anemia (dated by TCRdb to the late 2010s). In the study overall: DNA extracted from sorted CD4+ and CD8+ cells had a mean of approximately 3.5 ug, with a range of about 0.19 to 30 ug. CD8+CD57+ expansion was defined as a frequency above the mean frequency observed in healthy subjects. Overall study results and their limits: Around 27 CD8+ CDR3 sequences were found in both patients and controls but appeared to be highly expressed in patients and within the immunodominant clones of the patients. No significant difference in CD8+ Simpson's diversity was found between patients and healthy controls (P=0.060).

Reading from cysteine to phenylalanine, the CDR3 counts 16 amino acids. The CDR3 DNA has 48 bases and is translated from base 1. Based on the germline V gene, the CDR1 and CDR2 sequences are SGDLS and YYNGEE. The germline V and J ends show losses of 0 bases and 6 bases respectively, and no gene match explains 7 bases of the junction. Patients chosen for sequencing had shown expansion of CD8+CD57+ cells by flow cytometry. All patients had severe acquired aplastic anemia diagnosed by International Study of Aplastic Anemia and Agranulocytosis and Camitta criteria. Patients had received no therapy at the time of blood sampling. In the study, sorted CD4+ and CD8+ blood T cells from patients with severe aplastic anemia and from healthy subjects underwent deep sequencing of TCR repertoires. In the USA, patient enrollment took place under clinicaltrials.gov protocols 00001620, 01623167, 00001397, 00071045, 00081523 and 00961064. Ficoll-Paque density gradient centrifugation was used to isolate peripheral blood mononuclear cells. Before DNA extraction, CD4+ and CD8+ T cells were sorted by FACS or by magnetic beads.

Genomic DNA was used as template for profiling of TCR beta VDJ combinations and CDR3 sequences. TCR repertoire sequencing was run on an Illumina HiSeq 2000. On the study's bioinformatics: TRBV/TRBJ rearrangement plots, CDR3 size and DJ length profiles, and Simpson's diversity index were used to assess repertoires. The most abundant DNA sequence in the deep sequencing data was taken as the immunodominant clone. CDR3 amino acid sequences were checked for sharing across subjects and were also compared against the VDJdb database and published repertoires. In TCRdb, the public reads were trimmed at Q25 with fastp and aligned with MiXCR, with productive beta chains retained. Merged by CDR3 protein, the rows form single entries marked with the most common genes and DNA. The V and J calls and clone size come from TCRdb's table, not from the authors' own analysis. This sample has about 150,000 distinct CDR3 sequences in its table, and about 50% of those were observed once. In total, the top ten clones hold 9.5% to 15% of the sample.

For this clonotype: Its antigen remains unidentified. No base quality information exists; no much larger clone differs at one position.

The sequence joins TRBV9 to TRBJ2-1; TRBD1 fits 9 bases in the junction. The sequenced sample consisted of sorted CD4+, CD8+, or CD8+CD57+ T cells (not recorded which) from PBMCs. This sequence originates from a human donor with aplastic anemia. CDR3 region: CASSVDGGQGINEQFF. The nucleotides are TGTGCCAGCAGCGTAGATGGGGGACAGGGCATCAATGAGCAGTTCTTC. This CDR3, with the reference TRBV9 and TRBJ2-1 proteins standing in past its ends, gives the full variable domain DSGVTQTPKHLITATGQRVTLRCSPRSGDLSVYWYQQSLDQGLQFLIQYYNGEERAKGNILERFSAQQFPDLHSELNLSSLELGDSALYFCASSVDGGQGINEQFFGPGTRLTVL.